This TCR beta chain was sequenced during a study of blood T cell repertoires in COVID-19. Looking at the study overall: Sources were T cells, B-cell-depleted T cells, or PBMCs; the material itself was cDNA or gDNA.

Source study methods: The authors estimated nucleated cell counts from reference gene primer amplification. Sequencing was performed with immunoSEQ multiplex PCR; in TCRdb, only in-frame clones are kept and a portion is missing. That table is the source of V, J and clone size, and D and trimming were worked out from the DNA. The sample records hundreds of thousands of clones, approximately 87% being singletons. Trimming stripped 1 base from V and 7 bases from J, with 11 bases between. The CDR3 consists of 14 residues. Germline V CDR1 and CDR2: SEHNR, FQNEAQ (reference sequence). The V gene is TRBV7-9, the J gene TRBJ2-1, with a tentative D call TRBD2 (6 bases). The sequenced material came from peripheral blood. The sequence derives from a woman aged 50 to 65 who had recovered from COVID-19. CDR3 protein: CASSLVAVGNEQFF. CDR3 in DNA: TGTGCCAGCAGCTTAGTAGCGGTTGGGAATGAGCAGTTCTTC. The full variable domain, in which reference TRBV7-9 and TRBJ2-1 provide the parts outside the CDR3, is DTGVSQNPRHKITKRGQNVTFRCDPISEHNRLYWYRQTLGQGPEFLTYFQNEAQLEKSRLLSDRFSAERPKGSFSTLEIQRTEQGDSAMYLCASSLVAVGNEQFFGPGTRLTVL.